Below are 19 T cell receptor beta chains sequenced from a single sample in a study of T cell clusters in autoimmune cytopenias (dated by TCRdb to the late 2010s). TCRdb shows the sequencer as Illumina MiSeq. Multiplex PCR with a touch-down protocol amplified TRB rearrangements, with the TRB-A and TRB-B primer pools combined in a single tube. Reads reprocessed by TCRdb are summarized as one entry per CDR3 protein sequence, and DNA is absent. Per the sample table, the count is fewer than 3,000 distinct CDR3 sequences. About a quarter of the sample is held by the ten biggest clonotypes. TRB amplification used 200 to 250 ng of peripheral blood genomic DNA, some 40,000 genome equivalents, per sample. The sample consisted of peripheral blood. The receptors here all came from a human donor with an autoimmune cytopenia or autoimmune hepatitis (not recorded which).

According to its frequency, this clonotype is medium-sized. The chain employs TRBV19 and TRBJ1-1; TCRdb proposes TRBD1, but this gene call is untestable without DNA. The CDR3 contains 15 residues. Germline CDR1 reads LNHDA; CDR2 reads SQIVND (reference sequence). CDR3 in amino acids: CASTVRTGSLGEAFF.

This clonotype is called medium-sized (0.01 to 0.1%) based on its frequency. The chain employs TRBV19 and TRBJ2-7; TCRdb indicates TRBD2, and absent DNA this call remains unverified. This CDR3 spans 16 amino acids. CDR1 and CDR2 (germline): LNHDA, SQIVND (reference sequence). The CDR3 sequence is CASSPSPGGNPYEQYF. Full variable domain (missing parts from reference TRBV19 and TRBJ2-7): DGGITQSPKYLFRKEGQNVTLSCEQNLNHDAMYWYRQDPGQGLRLIYYSQIVNDFQKGDIAEGYSVSREKKESFPLTVTSAQKNPTAFYLCASSPSPGGNPYEQYFGPGTRLTVT.

Its frequency marks this clonotype as medium-sized. This chain's CDR3 is CASSQQGVAGELFF. The chain links TRBV27 to TRBJ2-2; no DNA is available, so the TRBD1 call from TCRdb remains unchecked. CDR1 and CDR2 from the germline V gene are MNHEY and SMNVEV (reference sequence). The CDR3 is 14 amino acids.

The chain has TRBV7-9 and TRBJ2-5; TCRdb picks TRBD1, but there is no DNA to check that call. Germline V gene data show CDR1 as SEHNR and CDR2 as FQNEAQ (reference sequence). This CDR3 is 16 amino acids long. CDR3 sequence: CASSFGSWGPGETQYF.

This chain uses TRBV20-1 with TRBJ2-2. This CDR3 is built from 14 residues. Germline CDR1 and CDR2: DFQATT and SNEGSKA (reference sequence). The CDR3 spells CSASGLVNTGELFF.

This clonotype is deemed medium-sized by its frequency. The rearrangement joins TRBV18 to TRBJ2-4; TCRdb's assignment of TRBD1 cannot be checked, as there is no DNA. This CDR3 has 14 residues. The germline V gene encodes CDR1 KGHSH and CDR2 LQKENI. The CDR3 loop is CASSPRGAKNIQYF.

V is TRBV3-1 and J is TRBJ2-1; absent DNA, TCRdb's TRBD2 call cannot be checked. Germline CDR1 reads LGHDT; CDR2 reads YNNKEL (reference sequence). The CDR3 length is 16 residues. CDR3 region: CASSQDISGYYNEQFF.

This rearrangement joins TRBV4-2 to TRBJ2-1; the D call from TCRdb, TRBD1, cannot be confirmed without DNA. Looked up from germline, CDR1 is LGHNA and CDR2 is YNFKEQ. The CDR3 is 14 amino acids. The CDR3 is CASSQGKGANEQFF.

This clonotype is identified as medium-sized from frequency. The gene calls are TRBV19 and TRBJ2-7; with no DNA, the TCRdb D assignment of TRBD1 cannot be verified. This CDR3 region has 14 residues. Germline loops: CDR1 LNHDA, CDR2 SQIVND (reference sequence). CDR3 in amino acids: CASSPEGVTNEQYF.

This clonotype is identified as large from frequency. J is TRBJ2-1 and V is TRBV29-1. This CDR3 has 14 residues. Germline CDR1 SQVTM, CDR2 ANQGSEA. The CDR3 spells CSVEIPSSYNEQFF.

This chain uses TRBV20-1 with TRBJ1-1; TCRdb reports TRBD1, a call that lacks DNA to check it against. Germline lookup yields CDR1 DFQATT and CDR2 SNEGSKA (reference sequence). CDR3 size: 14 residues. CDR3 residues: CSARPGQGNTEAFF.

The rearrangement joins TRBV27 to TRBJ1-4; TCRdb lists TRBD1, though no DNA is available to test this call. The CDR3 contains 14 residues. CDR1 is MNHEY and CDR2 is SMNVEV in the germline V gene (reference sequence). The CDR3 sequence: CASSPGTGGEKLFF. The full variable domain, its missing parts supplied by reference TRBV27 and TRBJ1-4, is EAQVTQNPRYLITVTGKKLTVTCSQNMNHEYMSWYRQDPGLGLRQIYYSMNVEVTDKGDVPEGYKVSRKEKRNFPLILESPSPNQTSLYFCASSPGTGGEKLFFGSGTQLSVL.

By frequency, this clonotype is medium-sized (0.01 to 0.1%). V usage is TRBV27 and J usage is TRBJ2-3; TCRdb gives TRBD2 as the D gene, but with no DNA this cannot be confirmed. Germline V gene sequence: CDR1 MNHEY, CDR2 SMNVEV (reference sequence). The CDR3 covers 16 residues. The CDR3 here is CASSLSSSGSTDTQYF.

According to its frequency, this clonotype is medium-sized. This rearrangement joins TRBV7-6 to TRBJ2-1; there is no DNA to check the TCRdb D call of TRBD2. CDR1 SGHVS and CDR2 FNYEAQ come from the germline V gene. CDR3 length: 14 residues. The CDR3 is CASSPGLPYNEQFF.

This clonotype is medium-sized (0.01 to 0.1%) by frequency. V gene TRBV7-9 combines with J gene TRBJ2-2; TCRdb designates TRBD1, a call that cannot be tested without DNA. CDR1 is SEHNR, CDR2 FQNEAQ, per germline (reference sequence). This CDR3 is built from 16 residues. The CDR3 reads CASSPIALGAPGELFF.

Frequency places this clonotype as medium-sized. V usage is TRBV11-2 and J usage is TRBJ2-3; lacking DNA, the TRBD1 call made by TCRdb goes unchecked. Germline assignment: CDR1 SGHAT and CDR2 FQNNGV. There are 16 residues in the CDR3. The CDR3 loop is CASSARTGSGTDTQYF.

The CDR3 protein is CASSLGVDGTPNYGYTF. This chain joins TRBV5-4 and TRBJ1-2; the TCRdb call, TRBD1, lacks DNA for checking. The CDR3 contains 17 residues. The germline gives CDR1 SGHNT, CDR2 YYREEE (reference sequence).

V gene TRBV5-1 combines with J gene TRBJ2-1; checking the TCRdb D call of TRBD2 is not possible without DNA. The CDR3 loop spans 16 amino acids. Germline CDR1 reads SGHRS; CDR2 reads YFSETQ. CDR3 sequence: CASSLSTSGVYNEQFF.

According to its frequency, this clonotype is medium-sized. The genes are TRBV5-6 and TRBJ2-7. This CDR3 comprises 15 residues. Germline lookup yields CDR1 SGHDT and CDR2 YYEEEE. CDR3 residues: CASSLVPSLSYEQYF. Full variable domain (missing parts from reference TRBV5-6 and TRBJ2-7): DAGVTQSPTHLIKTRGQQVTLRCSPKSGHDTVSWYQQALGQGPQFIFQYYEEEERQRGNFPDRFSGHQFPNYSSELNVNALLLGDSALYLCASSLVPSLSYEQYFGPGTRLTVT.